These T cell receptor beta chains were read from a single sample in a study of T-cell reconstitution after alpha-beta-depleted transplantation in children. TCRdb processed the PCR reads anew with MiXCR; each CDR3 protein has one entry. The table records about 200,000 distinct CDR3 sequences, roughly 6.6% of them present only once. The sequencing here drew on PBMCs, taken before TCRalphabeta/CD19-depleted stem cell transplant. All receptors come from a boy younger than 10 with acute lymphoblastic leukemia, due to receive a stem cell transplant. The CDR3 runs from the conserved cysteine through the conserved F or W. D genes are given only for firm matches. Size tells how often a clone was seen (once, few, many) or the class of an expanded clone, and some rows leave it out.

clone_size	v_call	j_call	d_call	cdr3_nt	cdr3_aa
many	TRBV6-1	TRBJ2-7	TRBD1	TGTGCCAGCAGAGAAGGGGACAGGGTCTACGAGCAGTACTTC	CASREGDRVYEQYF
many	TRBV5-1	TRBJ2-3	TRBD2	TGCGCCAGCCTGGGACTAGCGGGCGGCACAGATACGCAGTATTTT	CASLGLAGGTDTQYF
many	TRBV5-1	TRBJ2-3	.	TGCGCCAGCAGCTTGGGGGCCTCCCGCACAGATACGCAGTATTTT	CASSLGASRTDTQYF
few	TRBV7-2	TRBJ1-3	.	TGTGCCAGCAGCTTAGTATCGGGGGCGCGGTCCGGAAACACCATATATTTT	CASSLVSGARSGNTIYF
many	TRBV27	TRBJ2-1	.	TGTGCCAGCAGCTACGTTTTGGGCAATGAGCAGTTCTTC	CASSYVLGNEQFF
many	TRBV4-2	TRBJ2-3	TRBD1	TGTGCCAGCAGCCCCACCAAGACAGGGGAGGTCACAGATACGCAGTATTTT	CASSPTKTGEVTDTQYF
few	TRBV6-7	TRBJ1-5	.	TGTGCCAGCAGTTACTCGATTAGGGGGGGCGGAAGCAATCAGCCCCAGCATTTT	CASSYSIRGGGSNQPQHF
many	TRBV12-3/TRBV12-4	TRBJ2-5	.	TGTGCCAGCAGTCCCCCCTGGGACAAAGAGACCCAGTACTTC	CASSPPWDKETQYF
many	TRBV28	TRBJ2-3	TRBD1	TGTGCCAGCAGTTTACCCAGGACAGGGGTCACAGATACGCAGTATTTT	CASSLPRTGVTDTQYF
many	TRBV29-1	TRBJ2-7	.	TGCAGCGTTGAAGGGCGAGATACCTACGAGCAGTACTTC	CSVEGRDTYEQYF
many	TRBV7-9	TRBJ2-7	.	TGTGCCAGCAGCTCAGTCACAGGGGCGGGGGAGCAGTACTTC	CASSSVTGAGEQYF
few	TRBV30	TRBJ2-7	TRBD1	TGTGCCTGGACTAGGGACAGATACGAGCAGTACTTC	CAWTRDRYEQYF
many	TRBV7-2	TRBJ2-7	.	TGTGCCAGCAGCTTAGGCCCTATGTGGGGCAGCTCCTACGAGCAGTACTTC	CASSLGPMWGSSYEQYF
many	TRBV7-9	TRBJ2-1	.	TGTGCCAGCAGCTTACGGGCTAGCGCCCGAAACAATGAGCAGTTCTTC	CASSLRASARNNEQFF
many	TRBV3-1	TRBJ2-3	.	TGTGCCAGCAGCCAACGGGACTCGAGATACACAGATACGCAGTATTTT	CASSQRDSRYTDTQYF
few	TRBV5-5	TRBJ1-4	.	TGTGCCAGCAGCTTGGCCGAGGAGTCTAATGAAAAACTGTTTTTT	CASSLAEESNEKLFF
few	TRBV28	TRBJ1-5	TRBD1	TGTGCCAGCAGTTTGACCGGGACAGGCGATGGTCAGCCCCAGCATTTT	CASSLTGTGDGQPQHF
many	TRBV5-1	TRBJ2-1	TRBD2	TGCGCCAGCAGCTTGGGTACTATTCTAGCGGAATACAATGAGCAGTTCTTC	CASSLGTILAEYNEQFF
many	TRBV20-1	TRBJ1-6	.	TGCAGTGCCAAGGGCTTCTCAAGCTCCTATAATTCACCCCTCCACTTT	CSAKGFSSSYNSPLHF
.	TRBV24-1	TRBJ2-1	TRBD2	TGTGCCACCACCCTGGAATCGCCCGGGACTAGTATCTACAATGAGCAGTTCTTC	CATTLESPGTSIYNEQFF
many	TRBV7-9	TRBJ2-5	TRBD2	TGTGCCAGCAGACTAGCGGGAGCGTTGGAGACCCAGTACTTC	CASRLAGALETQYF
.	TRBV24-1	TRBJ2-1	TRBD1	TGTGCCACCAGTGATGCGCCCGGGACAGGGCAGAATGAGCAGTTCTTC	CATSDAPGTGQNEQFF
.	TRBV28	TRBJ1-1	.	TGTGCCAGCAGTTTAATCGGGGTAGACACTGAAGCTTTCTTT	CASSLIGVDTEAFF
.	TRBV29-1	TRBJ2-1	TRBD2	TGCAGCGTCCTGAAAGGCGGGGGGATTTACAATGAGCAGTTCTTC	CSVLKGGGIYNEQFF
.	TRBV18	TRBJ2-1	TRBD1	TGTGCCAGCTCACCTTACGGACAGGGCTCCTACAATGAGCAGTTCTTC	CASSPYGQGSYNEQFF
many	TRBV2	TRBJ2-7	TRBD1	TGTGCCAGCAGTAAGGGACAGCCCTCCTACGAGCAGTACTTC	CASSKGQPSYEQYF
many	TRBV2	TRBJ1-6	.	TGTGCCAGCAGTATCGGCAGTAATTCACCCCTCCACTTT	CASSIGSNSPLHF
many	TRBV20-1	TRBJ1-1	.	TGCAGTGCTAGAGATCTCTACACTGAAGCTTTCTTT	CSARDLYTEAFF
few	TRBV10-3	TRBJ1-2	.	TGTGCCATCAGCGAGGGGGGGGACTATGGCTACACCTTC	CAISEGGDYGYTF
.	TRBV20-1	TRBJ2-5	.	TGCAGTGCTAGACCCCAAACAGGGAACCAAGAGACCCAGTACTTC	CSARPQTGNQETQYF
many	TRBV12-3/TRBV12-4	TRBJ1-3	.	TGTGCCAGCAGTTTAGGAGTGACTGGAAACACCATATATTTT	CASSLGVTGNTIYF
few	TRBV4-3	TRBJ2-3	.	TGCGCCAGCAGCCAAGACCCCGGAATGTATACGCAGTATTTT	CASSQDPGMYTQYF
.	TRBV28	TRBJ1-4	.	TGTGCCAGCAGTACTACCCGTGAAAAACTGTTTTTT	CASSTTREKLFF
.	TRBV6-2/TRBV6-3	TRBJ2-1	.	TGTGCCAGCAGTTTCTTCGGGCTCTACAATGAGCAGTTCTTC	CASSFFGLYNEQFF
.	TRBV11-3	TRBJ1-2	TRBD1	TGTGCCAGCAGCCTTACCAGACAGGGGGCGGTTCAGCCGGGCTACACCTTC	CASSLTRQGAVQPGYTF
many	TRBV5-6	TRBJ2-3	.	TGTGCCAGCAGCGATTCAGGCACAGATACGCAGTATTTT	CASSDSGTDTQYF
.	TRBV20-1	TRBJ1-1	.	TGCAGTGCGCCCAGACCGCAACCCAACACTGAAGCTTTCTTT	CSAPRPQPNTEAFF
many	TRBV20-1	TRBJ1-2	TRBD1	TGCAGTGCTAGTCCCGCAGGGGGGTATGGCTACACCTTC	CSASPAGGYGYTF
many	TRBV20-1	TRBJ2-1	.	TGCAGTGCTGGGAGCAGGGGCGATGAGCAGTTCTTC	CSAGSRGDEQFF
many	TRBV15	TRBJ2-5	TRBD1	TGTGCCACCAGCAGAGAAAGGGGACAGGGGACGGAGACCCAGTACTTC	CATSRERGQGTETQYF
many	TRBV12-3/TRBV12-4	TRBJ1-1	.	TGTGCCAGCAGTGCCAAGACAGGACCCACTGAAGCTTTCTTT	CASSAKTGPTEAFF
few	TRBV2	TRBJ2-4	.	TGTGCCAGCAGTGGAACCAAAAACATTCAGTACTTC	CASSGTKNIQYF
many	TRBV7-9	TRBJ2-1	.	TGTGCCAGCAGCTCCTATACGGCCAATGAGCAGTTCTTC	CASSSYTANEQFF
few	TRBV11-2	TRBJ2-5	TRBD1	TGTGCCAGCAGCATCGGACAGGGCTCAGAGACCCAGTACTTC	CASSIGQGSETQYF
many	TRBV2	TRBJ1-4	.	TGTGCCAGCACATACTCCAACGAAAAACTGTTTTTT	CASTYSNEKLFF
few	TRBV7-9	TRBJ2-7	.	TGTGCCAGCAGCTCCGAGGATGACGAGCAGTACTTC	CASSSEDDEQYF
many	TRBV7-2	TRBJ2-7	.	TGTGCCAGCAGCCCCCCCGGCGGCTACGAGCAGTACTTC	CASSPPGGYEQYF
few	TRBV5-4	TRBJ2-2	.	TGTGCCAGCAGCCCTTCCGGGACGAACACCGGGGAGCTGTTTTTT	CASSPSGTNTGELFF
few	TRBV5-5	TRBJ2-5	.	TGTGCCAGCAGCCCGGGAGCCCAAATACAGACCCAGTACTTC	CASSPGAQIQTQYF
many	TRBV9	TRBJ1-1	TRBD1	TGTGCCAGCAGCGGATCCGGGACAGGGCCCGTCGAAGCTTTCTTT	CASSGSGTGPVEAFF
few	TRBV4-1	TRBJ2-5	.	TGCGCCAGCAGCCAAGATAGTGTGCGGGGTCGGGAGACCCAGTACTTC	CASSQDSVRGRETQYF
many	TRBV28	TRBJ2-1	.	TGTGCCAGCAGTTTAGTCGGACAGCCCCTCGCTGAGCAGTTCTTC	CASSLVGQPLAEQFF
.	TRBV9	TRBJ2-7	.	TGTGCCAGCAGCGTAGCTTACGGAGGCTACGAGCAGTACTTC	CASSVAYGGYEQYF
many	TRBV7-2	TRBJ2-4	.	TGTGCCAGCAGCCCAGCCCGACAGTCAAACATTCAGTACTTC	CASSPARQSNIQYF